The next 28 T cell receptor beta chains were all read from a single sample in a study of PD-1 and CTLA-4 blockade in melanoma. Some clones are missing from TCRdb's copy, which holds only in-frame ones; the method was immunoSEQ multiplex PCR. The profile shows about 11,000 clones, roughly four fifths of them singletons. The source material was CD8+ T cells from peripheral blood, sampled from a patient given anti-PD-1 treatment. The source is a human donor with melanoma.

In nucleotides, the CDR3 is TGTGCCAGCAGCCCGGAGCAAGGGGGATGGCAGTCACCCCTCCACTTT. It specifies CASSPEQGGWQSPLHF. The chain carries TRBV7-9 and TRBJ1-6; perhaps TRBD1 as D (6 bases). Germline values: CDR1 SEHNR, CDR2 FQNEAQ (reference sequence). The CDR3 length is 16 residues. V shed 5 bases and J shed 10 bases, with 21 bases lying between them.

This chain connects TRBV27 to TRBJ2-7, with D maybe TRBD2 (5 bases). Trimming pared 2 bases from V and 1 base from J, leaving 6 bases between. Germline CDR1 reads MNHEY; CDR2 reads SMNVEV (reference sequence). CDR3 size: 13 residues. The CDR3 spells CASSLSGSYEQYF. The CDR3 coding sequence is TGTGCCAGCAGTTTAAGCGGTTCCTACGAGCAGTACTTC.

The gene calls are TRBV30 and TRBJ1-2, with a tentative D call TRBD1 (5 bases). The V and J ends lost 5 bases and 8 bases respectively, with 18 bases between them. Germline values: CDR1 GTSNPN, CDR2 SVGIG (reference sequence). There are 13 residues in the CDR3. CDR3 bases: TGTGCCTGGGAGCCGGGGACCGGAAGGGGCTACACCTTC. It specifies CAWEPGTGRGYTF.

This clone was counted between two and nine times. The chain has TRBV11-3 and TRBJ2-5; D is unresolved. Germline CDR1 reads SGHNT; CDR2 reads YENEEA. The V end lost 3 bases, the J end lost 2 bases, and 7 bases lay between the germline ends. The CDR3 spans 13 residues. The CDR3 DNA follows: TGTGCCAGCAGCTTTTACGGTCAAGAGACCCAGTACTTC. Protein sequence: CASSFYGQETQYF.

CDR3 DNA: TGTGCCAGCAGCCAATTTTCCAGGGGAATCGGAAACACCATATATTTT. Amino acids: CASSQFSRGIGNTIYF. The rearrangement uses TRBV4-2 and TRBJ1-3; D is perhaps TRBD1 (6 bases). Germline CDR1 LGHNA, CDR2 YNFKEQ. V lost 2 bases and J 4 bases, leaving 15 bases between the germline ends. The CDR3 is made up of 16 amino acids.

The V and J genes are TRBV7-9 and TRBJ1-1; D ambiguous. The germline gives CDR1 SEHNR, CDR2 FQNEAQ (reference sequence). Trimming cost V 6 bases and J 4 bases, with 12 bases left between them. The CDR3 consists of 13 residues. The CDR3 DNA reads as TGTGCCAGCAGAGATCGGTGGAGCACTGAAGCTTTCTTT. This encodes CASRDRWSTEAFF. The full variable domain, completed using reference TRBV7-9 and TRBJ1-1, is DTGVSQNPRHKITKRGQNVTFRCDPISEHNRLYWYRQTLGQGPEFLTYFQNEAQLEKSRLLSDRFSAERPKGSFSTLEIQRTEQGDSAMYLCASRDRWSTEAFFGQGTRLTVV.

The rearrangement links TRBV12-5 to TRBJ2-1; no definite D call. Trimming cost V 3 bases and J 10 bases, with 7 bases left between them. Germline-derived CDR1 and CDR2 are LGHNT and FRNRAP. The CDR3 sequence is 11 residues long. CDR3 loop: CASGLSSEQFF. The CDR3 region has the DNA TGTGCTAGTGGTTTATCGAGCGAGCAGTTCTTC.

This chain connects TRBV27 to TRBJ2-7, with a weak D call TRBD1 (5 bases). The CDR3 runs 14 residues. In germline, CDR1 is MNHEY, CDR2 SMNVEV (reference sequence). V was cut by 2 bases and J by 1 base, with 9 bases left in between. The CDR3 bases are TGTGCCAGCAGTTTAAAGGACAAGTCCTACGAGCAGTACTTC. It yields the protein CASSLKDKSYEQYF.

The chain uses TRBV27 and TRBJ1-4; perhaps TRBD1 as D (5 bases). The CDR3 totals 15 residues. CDR1 is MNHEY and CDR2 is SMNVEV in the germline V gene (reference sequence). Trimming cost V 5 bases and J 5 bases, with 15 bases left between them. The CDR3 is CASSTGPVANEKLFF. CDR3 DNA sequence: TGTGCCAGCAGTACGGGACCCGTCGCGAATGAAAAACTGTTTTTT.

The rearrangement links TRBV5-6 to TRBJ2-5; D might be TRBD2 (6 bases). Germline assignment: CDR1 SGHDT and CDR2 YYEEEE. The V and J ends lost 4 bases and 0 bases respectively, with 13 bases between them. This CDR3 is built from 15 residues. The CDR3 spells CASSLAGGYQETQYF. CDR3 nucleotide sequence: TGTGCCAGCAGCCTTGCTGGGGGGTACCAAGAGACCCAGTACTTC.

V gene TRBV7-2 combines with J gene TRBJ2-3, with 7 bases lining up with TRBD1. Per germline, CDR1 SGHTA and CDR2 FQGNSA. Losses at the gene ends were 2 bases for V and 2 bases for J; bases not matched to a gene: 4. CDR3 length: 15 residues. CDR3 in amino acids: CASSLYGTVTDTQYF. The CDR3 coding sequence is TGTGCCAGCAGCTTATATGGGACAGTCACAGATACGCAGTATTTT.

The chain joins TRBV12-3 or TRBV12-4 to TRBJ1-2; D possibly corresponds to TRBD1 (5 bases). V dropped 5 bases and J dropped 4 bases, with 11 bases sitting between them. This CDR3 comprises 13 residues. Here the CDR3 DNA reads TGTGCCAGCAGTCCTCGGGGGGGCTATGGCTACACCTTC. Its protein product is CASSPRGGYGYTF.

Here the CDR3 reads CSASGELNTEAFF. The DNA for the CDR3 is TGCAGCGCCTCGGGAGAGCTGAACACTGAAGCTTTCTTT. The chain has TRBV29-1 and TRBJ1-1; D not resolved. Trimming took 7 bases from V and 0 from J, leaving 12 bases between them. Germline-derived CDR1 and CDR2 are SQVTM and ANQGSEA. There are 13 residues in the CDR3.

The chain has TRBV5-6 and TRBJ1-1; possible D gene TRBD1, 5 bases. The CDR3 runs 13 residues. V lost 4 bases and J 5 bases, leaving 12 bases between the germline ends. Germline-derived CDR1 and CDR2 are SGHDT and YYEEEE. Here the CDR3 reads CASSRGEWTEAFF. CDR3 DNA: TGTGCCAGCAGCCGAGGGGAGTGGACTGAAGCTTTCTTT.

The chain has TRBV5-4 and TRBJ2-2; TRBD2 aligns across 11 bases. Germline V gives CDR1 SGHNT, CDR2 YYREEE (reference sequence). The CDR3 consists of 17 residues. J gave up 6 bases and V 0 bases, and 7 bases lay outside the gene matches. The CDR3 DNA is TGTGCCAGCAGCTTGGAGCTAGCGGGAGGAATGTCCGGGGAGCTGTTTTTT. As protein: CASSLELAGGMSGELFF.

This chain joins TRBV3-1 (or the pseudogene TRBV3-2) and TRBJ2-1; 7 nucleotides match TRBD2. J lost 4 bases, V lost 0 bases, and 9 bases had no gene match. Per germline, CDR1 LGHDT and CDR2 YNNKEL (reference sequence). The CDR3 spans 17 residues. CDR3 region: CASSQDRWDYGYNEQFF. The CDR3 nucleotides read TGTGCCAGCAGCCAAGATCGTTGGGACTATGGTTACAATGAGCAGTTCTTC.

The rearrangement uses TRBV30 and TRBJ2-2; 10 bases are a match to TRBD2. J lost 7 bases, V lost 7 bases, and 15 bases had no gene match. This CDR3 has 16 amino acids. Germline CDR1 reads GTSNPN; CDR2 reads SVGIG (reference sequence). CDR3 DNA: TGTGCCTCTAACGGCGGGACTAGCGCCTTTGGCGGGGAGCTGTTTTTT. Translation gives CASNGGTSAFGGELFF.

The chain has TRBV13 and TRBJ1-1; 7 bases are shared with TRBD1. Trimming removed 8 bases from V and 3 bases from J; junction bases left unmatched: 6. CDR1 and CDR2 (germline): PRHDT, FYEKMQ (reference sequence). There are 13 residues in the CDR3. CDR3 residues: CASFLRGYTEAFF. The CDR3 DNA reads TGTGCCAGCTTCCTCAGGGGGTACACTGAAGCTTTCTTT.

The chain combines TRBV15 with TRBJ2-1; a possible D gene is TRBD2 (5 bases). Trimming cost V 3 bases and J 4 bases, with 13 bases left between them. CDR1 is LNHNV, CDR2 YYDKDF, per germline (reference sequence). This CDR3 is built from 15 residues. CDR3 nucleotide sequence: TGTGCCACCAGCAGCTCCACAGAGGGATACAATGAGCAGTTCTTC. It translates to CATSSSTEGYNEQFF.

The chain has TRBV15 and TRBJ2-5; D gene ambiguous. The CDR3 is 15 residues long. Trimming took 0 bases from V and 4 from J, leaving 12 bases between them. Germline CDR1 and CDR2: LNHNV and YYDKDF (reference sequence). CDR3 in amino acids: CATSRDWLVAETQYF. The CDR3 coding sequence is TGTGCCACCAGCAGAGATTGGCTAGTTGCAGAGACCCAGTACTTC.

The chain uses TRBV12-3 or TRBV12-4 and TRBJ1-1; D uncertain. With 7 bases removed from V and 1 base from J, the gap between germline ends came to 7 bases. CDR3 size: 12 residues. The CDR3 sequence is CASTLGNTEAFF. DNA of the CDR3: TGTGCCAGCACCCTCGGGAACACTGAAGCTTTCTTT.

The CDR3, as DNA: TGTGCCAGTAGTATAAAGGGAAACTATGGCTACACCTTC. It specifies CASSIKGNYGYTF. The genes are TRBV19 and TRBJ1-2; D ambiguous. V gave up 2 bases and J gave up 2 bases, with 6 bases separating them. CDR1 is LNHDA and CDR2 is SQIVND in the germline V gene (reference sequence). The CDR3 sequence is 13 residues long. The full variable domain, in which reference TRBV19 and TRBJ1-2 provide the parts outside the CDR3, is DGGITQSPKYLFRKEGQNVTLSCEQNLNHDAMYWYRQDPGQGLRLIYYSQIVNDFQKGDIAEGYSVSREKKESFPLTVTSAQKNPTAFYLCASSIKGNYGYTFGSGTRLTVV.

The CDR3 sequence: CASSPTSRGQWFNTEAFF. DNA for the CDR3: TGTGCCAGCAGCCCTACGTCCCGGGGGCAGTGGTTTAACACTGAAGCTTTCTTT. V is TRBV7-9 and J is TRBJ1-1; possible D gene TRBD1, 6 bases. The V gene's germline CDR1 is SEHNR and CDR2 FQNEAQ (reference sequence). The CDR3 covers 18 residues. Trimming removed 5 bases from V and 2 bases from J, with 24 bases in between. The whole variable domain, remainder taken from reference TRBV7-9 and TRBJ1-1, is DTGVSQNPRHKITKRGQNVTFRCDPISEHNRLYWYRQTLGQGPEFLTYFQNEAQLEKSRLLSDRFSAERPKGSFSTLEIQRTEQGDSAMYLCASSPTSRGQWFNTEAFFGQGTRLTVV.

The rearrangement joins TRBV19 to TRBJ1-4, with 9 bases that match TRBD1. This CDR3 has 14 residues. The V gene end was trimmed by 5 bases and the J gene end by 7 bases; junction bases not matched to a gene: 5. Looked up from germline, CDR1 is LNHDA and CDR2 is SQIVND (reference sequence). CDR3 coding DNA: TGTGCCAGTAGTTGGGGGACAGGGAGTGAAAAACTGTTTTTT. This translates into CASSWGTGSEKLFF.

V usage is TRBV24-1 and J usage is TRBJ2-7, with D possibly matching TRBD1 (6 bases). CDR1 and CDR2 (germline): KGHDR, SFDVKD. This CDR3 comprises 17 residues. Trimming took 1 base from V and 2 from J, leaving 17 bases between them. The CDR3 loop reads CATSDLSCRGFPYEQYF. The DNA of the CDR3 is TGTGCCACCAGTGATTTAAGTTGCAGGGGTTTCCCCTACGAGCAGTACTTC.

J is TRBJ2-5 and V is TRBV7-9, with 8 bases fitting TRBD2. Germline V gene lookup returns CDR1 SEHNR and CDR2 FQNEAQ (reference sequence). Trimming took 1 base from V and 4 from J; bases not matched to a gene: 5. The CDR3 spans 15 residues. The CDR3 DNA is TGTGCCAGCAGCTTAGTGGGCGGGAGGATAGAGACCCAGTACTTC. Translation: CASSLVGGRIETQYF.

The chain employs TRBV30 and TRBJ2-2; the D is unclear. Germline lookup yields CDR1 GTSNPN and CDR2 SVGIG (reference sequence). V dropped 0 bases and J dropped 7 bases, with 9 bases sitting between them. CDR3 length: 13 amino acids. The chain's CDR3 is CAWSVGSIGELFF. The CDR3 DNA sequence: TGTGCCTGGAGTGTAGGGTCGATCGGGGAGCTGTTTTTT.

CDR3 nucleotide sequence: TGTGCCAGCAGCCCCGAGGGAAACAAGCAAGAGACCCAGTACTTC. It encodes CASSPEGNKQETQYF. This chain joins TRBV3-1 (or the pseudogene TRBV3-2) and TRBJ2-5; a possible D gene is TRBD2 (5 bases). V lost 4 bases and J 2 bases, leaving 14 bases between the germline ends. In germline, CDR1 is LGHDT, CDR2 YNNKEL (reference sequence). This CDR3 region has 15 residues.